These 30 T cell receptor beta chains originate from one sample sequenced in a study of beta chain features in type 1 diabetes. TCRB transcripts that were expressed got sequenced, as all of the isolated RNA had been reverse transcribed. The assay was immunoSEQ multiplex PCR, and TCRdb's table has in-frame clones only and misses some. The sample lists under 300,000 clones, around 24% seen once, with around 0.013% in the top ten. Their antigen targets remain unknown. Study findings and constraints: Moderate yet significant TCRB CDR3 shortening was seen in Type 1 diabetes patients in all four CD4+ subsets.

Sequenced material: naive CD4+ T cells from blood. All receptors come from a woman aged 25 to 39 with type 1 diabetes.

This chain links TRBV7-9 with TRBJ2-3; 7 bases fit TRBD2. The length of the CDR3 is 18 residues. Germline trimming cut 7 bases from V and 0 bases from J; bases unmatched to any gene: 16. Per the germline V gene, CDR1 is SEHNR and CDR2 is FQNEAQ (reference sequence). The CDR3 spells CASTNGASGIPSTDTQYF. The CDR3 DNA reads TGTGCCAGCACCAATGGGGCTAGCGGAATCCCTAGCACAGATACGCAGTATTTT.

This clone has only a few counts. The chain joins TRBV29-1 to TRBJ1-4; 7 positions match TRBD1. Losses at the gene ends were 4 bases for V and 5 bases for J; bases not matched to a gene: 10. Germline V CDR1 and CDR2: SQVTM, ANQGSEA. This CDR3 is built from 15 residues. The CDR3 loop is CSVASGGDVNEKLFF. The CDR3 nucleotides are TGCAGCGTTGCGTCAGGGGGAGACGTGAATGAAAAACTGTTTTTT.

This clone has a handful of counts. The V gene is TRBV29-1, the J gene TRBJ2-1, with a possible D match to TRBD2 (7 bases). Germline CDR1 SQVTM, CDR2 ANQGSEA. V lost 6 bases and J 4 bases, leaving 16 bases between the germline ends. This CDR3 contains 14 residues. In DNA form, the CDR3 reads TGCAGCGTGGGACAAAGACTAGCTTACAATGAGCAGTTCTTC. Translation gives CSVGQRLAYNEQFF.

The genes are TRBV2 and TRBJ2-5; the D gene is possibly TRBD1 (5 bases). Per germline, CDR1 SNHLY and CDR2 FYNNEI. This CDR3 is 13 amino acids long. V dropped 7 bases and J dropped 2 bases, with 11 bases sitting between them. The DNA for the CDR3 is TGTGCCAGCAATCCAGGGCGACAAGAGACCCAGTACTTC. Its translation: CASNPGRQETQYF.

This clone was seen a few times. The chain is built from TRBV7-9 and TRBJ2-7; weak D call: TRBD2 (6 bases). CDR3 length: 14 amino acids. Germline CDR1 and CDR2: SEHNR and FQNEAQ (reference sequence). With 7 bases removed from V and 0 bases from J, the gap between germline ends came to 13 bases. The CDR3 loop reads CASNPGLRSYEQYF. The CDR3 region has the DNA TGTGCCAGCAACCCGGGACTTCGCTCCTACGAGCAGTACTTC.

The V gene is TRBV6-6, the J gene TRBJ1-2, with unresolved D. The CDR3 runs to 11 residues. Deletions cut 5 bases from V and 10 bases from J, with 11 bases between. The germline gives CDR1 MNHNY, CDR2 SVGAGI (reference sequence). CDR3 sequence: CASSLEPIYTF. The CDR3 DNA reads TGTGCCAGCAGTCTCGAGCCAATCTACACCTTC.

The V call is TRBV4-1, the J call TRBJ2-7; a weak D match, TRBD1 (6 bases). CDR3 size: 16 residues. Germline values: CDR1 MGHRA, CDR2 YSYEKL. V lost 1 base to trimming and J lost 0 bases, with 13 bases between them. The CDR3 nucleotides read TGCGCCAGCAGCCAAGCCGCACAGGGTAGCTCCTACGAGCAGTACTTC. This translates into CASSQAAQGSSYEQYF.

V is TRBV30 and J is TRBJ2-1; 10 nucleotides align to TRBD2. Germline trimming cut 6 bases from V and 9 bases from J; bases unmatched to any gene: 11. The CDR3 has 14 amino acids. Germline V gene data show CDR1 as GTSNPN and CDR2 as SVGIG (reference sequence). The CDR3 coding sequence is TGTGCCTGTACCGGGACTAGCGTTTCGGGTGAGCAGTTCTTC. Protein product: CACTGTSVSGEQFF.

The chain couples TRBV13 to TRBJ2-1; 13 bases line up with TRBD2. This CDR3 has 16 amino acids. Germline trimming cut 5 bases from V and 2 bases from J; bases unmatched to any gene: 3. Germline V gene data show CDR1 as PRHDT and CDR2 as FYEKMQ (reference sequence). CDR3 sequence reads: CASSPGTSGTYNEQFF. The CDR3 DNA follows: TGTGCCAGCAGCCCAGGGACTAGCGGGACCTACAATGAGCAGTTCTTC.

This clone showed up just a few times. The genes are TRBV7-2 and TRBJ2-1; 7 nucleotides line up with TRBD2. CDR1 is SGHTA and CDR2 is FQGNSA in the germline V gene. CDR3 length: 17 amino acids. V lost 1 base to trimming and J lost 0 bases; unmatched junction nucleotides: 6. The CDR3 region is CASSLDSGPSSYNEQFF. DNA of the CDR3: TGTGCCAGCAGCTTAGATAGCGGGCCGAGCTCCTACAATGAGCAGTTCTTC.

This clone was recorded a few times. The chain joins TRBV27 to TRBJ2-7; the D gene is possibly TRBD2 (5 bases). Germline assignment: CDR1 MNHEY and CDR2 SMNVEV (reference sequence). V gave up 5 bases and J gave up 2 bases, with 13 bases separating them. The length of the CDR3 is 14 residues. In nucleotides, the CDR3 is TGTGCCAGCAGTAGGATGGGGAGTCCCTACGAGCAGTACTTC. It codes for CASSRMGSPYEQYF.

The table lists this clone with a few counts. V usage is TRBV9 and J usage is TRBJ1-2; TRBD1 matches at 7 bases. The germline V gene encodes CDR1 SGDLS and CDR2 YYNGEE. The CDR3 contains 13 residues. The V gene end was trimmed by 0 bases and the J gene end by 7 bases; junction bases not matched to a gene: 3. The CDR3 here is CASSVDRGGGYTF. In nucleotides, the CDR3 is TGTGCCAGCAGCGTAGACAGGGGTGGTGGCTACACCTTC.

The chain employs TRBV18 and TRBJ2-3, with D possibly TRBD1 on 5 matching bases. Germline V lookup: CDR1 KGHSH, CDR2 LQKENI. Trimming stripped 0 bases from V and 2 bases from J, with 9 bases between. This CDR3 region has 15 residues. CDR3 DNA sequence: TGTGCCAGCTCACCACCGGGGCTACCCACAGATACGCAGTATTTT. Translating it yields CASSPPGLPTDTQYF.

The V call is TRBV29-1, the J call TRBJ2-5, with 9 bases identical to TRBD1. There are 16 residues in the CDR3. Germline V gene sequence: CDR1 SQVTM, CDR2 ANQGSEA. J was trimmed by 0 bases and V by 5 bases; bases with no gene match: 10. CDR3 protein: CSVRKNRGPNQETQYF. CDR3 DNA sequence: TGCAGCGTTCGGAAGAACAGGGGGCCAAACCAAGAGACCCAGTACTTC.

The CDR3 loop reads CASSAPGVGQPQHF. The CDR3 DNA reads as TGTGCCAGCAGCGCACCAGGGGTGGGTCAGCCCCAGCATTTT. The chain uses TRBV9 and TRBJ1-5, with D possibly TRBD1 on 6 matching bases. Trimming left V 3 bases short and J 6 bases short, with 13 bases between. This CDR3 contains 14 residues. Germline CDR1 SGDLS, CDR2 YYNGEE.

V and J are TRBV5-1 and TRBJ2-3, with 8 bases fitting TRBD2. The CDR3 length is 14 residues. The V gene's germline CDR1 is SGHRS and CDR2 YFSETQ. With 4 bases clipped from V and 6 bases from J, the junction kept 7 bases outside the gene matches. This CDR3 reads CASSAGGLPDTQYF. The CDR3 bases are TGCGCCAGCAGCGCGGGAGGACTACCTGATACGCAGTATTTT. The full variable domain, in which reference TRBV5-1 and TRBJ2-3 provide the parts outside the CDR3, is KAGVTQTPRYLIKTRGQQVTLSCSPISGHRSVSWYQQTPGQGLQFLFEYFSETQRNKGNFPGRFSGRQFSNSRSEMNVSTLELGDSALYLCASSAGGLPDTQYFGPGTRLTVL.

The rearrangement joins TRBV18 to TRBJ1-2; D might be TRBD1 (5 bases). The V end lost 6 bases, the J end lost 2 bases, and 13 bases lay between the germline ends. The CDR3 is made up of 14 amino acids. Germline CDR1 KGHSH, CDR2 LQKENI. The CDR3 here is CASSALTVNYGYTF. For the CDR3, the DNA is TGTGCCAGCTCGGCACTGACAGTGAACTATGGCTACACCTTC. Looking up the rest from reference TRBV18 and TRBJ1-2 gives the full variable domain: NAGVMQNPRHLVRRRGQEARLRCSPMKGHSHVYWYRQLPEEGLKFMVYLQKENIIDESGMPKERFSAEFPKEGPSILRIQQVVRGDSAAYFCASSALTVNYGYTFGSGTRLTVV.

V and J are TRBV30 and TRBJ1-2, with D possibly matching TRBD1 (6 bases). V lost 4 bases and J lost 8, with 20 bases in between. The CDR3 runs to 14 residues. CDR1 GTSNPN and CDR2 SVGIG come from the germline V gene (reference sequence). As DNA, the CDR3 is TGTGCCTGGATTCGGGGGGCTGAGGAAGGGGGCTACACCTTC. It encodes CAWIRGAEEGGYTF.

J is TRBJ2-1 and V is TRBV5-1; TRBD2 matches 7 bases. V was clipped by 2 bases and J by 6 bases; unmatched bases: 2. The CDR3 runs to 13 residues. Per the germline V gene, CDR1 is SGHRS and CDR2 is YFSETQ. The CDR3 DNA reads TGCGCCAGCAGCTTTCTAGCGGTCAATGAGCAGTTCTTC. It yields the protein CASSFLAVNEQFF.

The rearrangement uses TRBV7-3 and TRBJ1-1, with unresolved D. The CDR3 length is 14 residues. Germline V gene lookup returns CDR1 SGHTA and CDR2 FQGTGA. V shed 5 bases and J shed 0 bases, with 10 bases lying between them. This chain's CDR3 is CASSPGNLNTEAFF. The CDR3 DNA reads TGTGCCAGCAGCCCCGGGAATCTGAACACTGAAGCTTTCTTT.

This clone was seen a few times. This sequence joins TRBV25-1 and TRBJ2-7; unclear D gene. This CDR3 region has 11 residues. Germline V gene data show CDR1 as MGHDK and CDR2 as SYGVNS. The V gene lost 4 bases and the J gene lost 3 bases, with 4 bases spanning the gap. CDR3 in amino acids: CASSVNYEQYF. The CDR3 DNA follows: TGTGCCAGCAGTGTTAACTACGAGCAGTACTTC.

This CDR3 reads CSAAPWEGNEQYF. In nucleotides, the CDR3 is TGCAGCGCCGCCCCTTGGGAGGGCAACGAGCAGTACTTC. The chain uses TRBV29-1 and TRBJ2-7, with 7 bases identical to TRBD2. V gave up 7 bases and J gave up 5 bases; unmatched junction bases: 11. CDR3 length: 13 residues. CDR1 and CDR2 from the germline V gene are SQVTM and ANQGSEA.

V is TRBV6-6 and J is TRBJ2-2; possible D gene TRBD1, 6 bases. The CDR3 has 15 amino acids. The V end lost 8 bases, the J end lost 0 bases, and 13 bases lay between the germline ends. CDR1 and CDR2 from the germline V gene are MNHNY and SVGAGI (reference sequence). The CDR3, as DNA: TGTGCCAGCGGGGGCCGGACAACGAACACCGGGGAGCTGTTTTTT. Residues: CASGGRTTNTGELFF.

This chain links TRBV28 with TRBJ1-1, with TRBD1 matching 7 bases. The germline CDR1 and CDR2 sequences are MDHEN and SYDVKM. The length of the CDR3 is 16 residues. The V gene end was trimmed by 4 bases and the J gene end by 4 bases; junction bases not matched to a gene: 12. CDR3 protein: CASSSPLTGKGTEAFF. In DNA form, the CDR3 reads TGTGCCAGCAGTTCTCCGCTGACAGGGAAGGGCACTGAAGCTTTCTTT. The full variable domain, completed using reference TRBV28 and TRBJ1-1, is DVKVTQSSRYLVKRTGEKVFLECVQDMDHENMFWYRQDPGLGLRLIYFSYDVKMKEKGDIPEGYSVSREKKERFSLILESASTNQTSMYLCASSSPLTGKGTEAFFGQGTRLTVV.

V is TRBV10-3 and J is TRBJ2-7; 8 nucleotides align to TRBD2. V gave up 6 bases and J gave up 0 bases; unmatched junction bases: 4. From germline, CDR1 is ENHRY and CDR2 SYGVKD. This CDR3 comprises 14 residues. CDR3 coding DNA: TGTGCCATCAGATCCGGGGGGGACTCCTACGAGCAGTACTTC. It codes for CAIRSGGDSYEQYF.

This clone was counted only a few times. J is TRBJ2-5 and V is TRBV12-5, with D possibly matching TRBD2 (6 bases). CDR3 length: 13 residues. Trimming took off 1 base at V and 5 bases at J, with 8 bases between the two ends. The germline V gene encodes CDR1 LGHNT and CDR2 FRNRAP. The CDR3 bases are TGTGCTAGTGGTTTGGGGGGAGGTGAGACCCAGTACTTC. This gives the protein CASGLGGGETQYF.

To note about this clone: Other nucleotide sequences in the sample specify the same CDR3. The rearrangement joins TRBV25-1 to TRBJ1-1; 8 nucleotides agree with TRBD1. This CDR3 contains 15 residues. V lost 2 bases, J lost 3 bases, and 5 bases stayed unmatched. Looked up from germline, CDR1 is MGHDK and CDR2 is SYGVNS. The CDR3 nucleotides read TGTGCCAGCAGTGAACCTAACAGGGGGGACACTGAAGCTTTCTTT. It is translated as CASSEPNRGDTEAFF.

The genes are TRBV29-1 and TRBJ2-5, with 7 bases identical to TRBD2. With 6 bases clipped from V and 5 bases from J, the junction kept 15 bases outside the gene matches. The CDR3 runs to 15 residues. Germline assignment: CDR1 SQVTM and CDR2 ANQGSEA. CDR3 loop: CSVKAGTRLLETQYF. CDR3 DNA: TGCAGCGTCAAAGCGGGAACGAGATTGTTGGAGACCCAGTACTTC. Full variable domain (missing parts from reference TRBV29-1 and TRBJ2-5): SAVISQKPSRDICQRGTSLTIQCQVDSQVTMMFWYRQQPGQSLTLIATANQGSEATYESGFVIDKFPISRPNLTFSTLTVSNMSPEDSSIYLCSVKAGTRLLETQYFGPGTRLLVL.

The V gene is TRBV4-1, the J gene TRBJ2-5; D not certain. The CDR3 loop spans 14 amino acids. Germline V gene sequence: CDR1 MGHRA, CDR2 YSYEKL. The V end was cut by 2 bases, the J end by 7 bases, with 14 bases between. The CDR3 coding sequence is TGCGCCAGCAGCCAATTAGGCAGGCCAAGGACCCAGTACTTC. Protein: CASSQLGRPRTQYF.

The chain uses TRBV9 and TRBJ1-2, with a weak D call TRBD1 (6 bases). The V gene's germline CDR1 is SGDLS and CDR2 YYNGEE. The CDR3 loop spans 14 amino acids. Trimming took 0 bases from V and 14 from J, leaving 20 bases between them. Here the CDR3 DNA reads TGTGCCAGCAGCGTAGGACGACAAGGCCTAGGGGGAACCTTC. Translation gives CASSVGRQGLGGTF.